This TCR beta chain was recovered during a study of OX40 agonist ivuxolimab in advanced cancers. The wider study: Patients were dosed with the agonistic anti-OX40 (CD134) antibody ivuxolimab. Study-wide results and limits: Average numbers of expanded clones were greater in CD8+ T cells than in CD4+. Patients who responded partially at 0.1-3.0 mg/kg showed clonal expansion ranking among the lowest.

Assay: immunoSEQ multiplex PCR; the TCRdb copy retains only in-frame clones and omits some. The sample holds under 45,000 clones, approximately 75% seen once. V trimming: 0 bases; J trimming: 3 bases; junction bases outside the gene matches: 0. Germline V gene data show CDR1 as SGHRS and CDR2 as YFSETQ. This CDR3 has 15 residues. Of note for this clone: No antigen is known for it.

Sequenced here: CD4+ or CD8+ T cells sorted from blood, sampled in a trial of the OX40 agonist ivuxolimab. V gene TRBV5-1 combines with J gene TRBJ1-3, with 10 bases fitting TRBD1. The sequence came from an adult with an advanced solid tumor such as melanoma, head and neck, liver or kidney cancer. The CDR3 loop is CASSLGTGGGNTIYF. The CDR3 nucleotides read TGCGCCAGCAGCTTGGGGACAGGGGGTGGAAACACCATATATTTT.